The 8 T cell receptor beta chains given below trace back to one sample, sequenced in a study of blood T cell repertoires in COVID-19. The method was immunoSEQ multiplex PCR; TCRdb's version includes in-frame clones alone and lacks a portion of them. The sample holds 35,000 to 50,000 clones, about 90% seen once. The material sequenced was peripheral blood. The receptor source for this set is a woman aged 30 to 39 in a cohort sampled during active COVID-19.

The rearrangement joins TRBV24-1 to TRBJ1-2; 9 positions match TRBD1. Germline V gene sequence: CDR1 KGHDR, CDR2 SFDVKD. There are 14 residues in the CDR3. Trimming at V came to 4 bases and at J to 6 bases, leaving 5 bases not matched to a gene. The CDR3: CATSESDRGDGYTF. CDR3 coding DNA: TGTGCCACCAGTGAATCGGACAGGGGAGATGGCTACACCTTC.

The rearrangement joins TRBV24-1 to TRBJ2-5; 10 nucleotides match TRBD2. V lost 0 bases and J lost 1; bases outside the gene matches: 1. Germline lookup yields CDR1 KGHDR and CDR2 SFDVKD. The CDR3 totals 16 residues. CDR3 in DNA: TGTGCCACCAGTGATTTGGCTAGCGGGAGCCAAGAGACCCAGTACTTC. Translation: CATSDLASGSQETQYF.

The chain employs TRBV7-9 and TRBJ2-2; possibly TRBD1 for D (5 bases). Per germline, CDR1 SEHNR and CDR2 FQNEAQ (reference sequence). The V end lost 2 bases, the J end lost 4 bases, and 8 bases lay between the germline ends. This CDR3 is 14 amino acids long. CDR3 in amino acids: CASSLSGITGELFF. CDR3 bases: TGTGCCAGCAGCTTATCAGGGATCACCGGGGAGCTGTTTTTT.

This clone has only one observation. This sequence joins TRBV7-9 and TRBJ2-5; 12 bases are shared with TRBD2. Trimming at V came to 4 bases and at J to 4 bases, leaving 4 bases not matched to a gene. Germline CDR1 is SEHNR and CDR2 is FQNEAQ (reference sequence). The length of the CDR3 is 15 residues. Here the CDR3 DNA reads TGTGCCAGCAGCTATCCGGGACTAGCGGGAGAGACCCAGTACTTC. Protein product: CASSYPGLAGETQYF.

V gene TRBV2 combines with J gene TRBJ2-7; 7 nucleotides agree with TRBD1. CDR1 is SNHLY and CDR2 is FYNNEI in the germline V gene. Unmatched junction bases numbered 5, after V lost 9 bases and J lost 0 bases. The CDR3 has 13 amino acids. The CDR3 sequence: CASTSGGSYEQYF. CDR3 in DNA: TGTGCCAGTACGTCAGGGGGCTCCTACGAGCAGTACTTC. The variable domain in full, with the rest retrieved from reference TRBV2 and TRBJ2-7, is EPEVTQTPSHQVTQMGQEVILRCVPISNHLYFYWYRQILGQKVEFLVSFYNNEISEKSEIFDDQFSVERPDGSNFTLKIRSTKLEDSAMYFCASTSGGSYEQYFGPGTRLTVT.

The chain joins TRBV28 to TRBJ1-5; 7 nucleotides line up with TRBD1. Germline assignment: CDR1 MDHEN and CDR2 SYDVKM. This CDR3 contains 14 residues. J gave up 6 bases and V 6 bases, and 8 bases lay outside the gene matches. This CDR3 reads CASSPTGVVQPQHF. CDR3 DNA: TGTGCCAGCAGCCCCACAGGGGTGGTTCAGCCCCAGCATTTT.

V usage is TRBV7-2 and J usage is TRBJ2-1; 7 nucleotides align to TRBD2. Trimming cost V 2 bases and J 0 bases; bases outside gene matches: 1. Germline CDR1 reads SGHTA; CDR2 reads FQGNSA. The CDR3 is made up of 15 amino acids. The CDR3 spells CASSLSGVSYNEQFF. The DNA for the CDR3 is TGTGCCAGCAGCTTAAGCGGGGTCTCCTACAATGAGCAGTTCTTC.

The chain links TRBV10-3 to TRBJ2-7; 7 bases agree with TRBD2. V trimming: 3 bases; J trimming: 2 bases; junction bases outside the gene matches: 10. The germline V gene has CDR1 ENHRY and CDR2 SYGVKD. This CDR3 comprises 16 residues. In DNA form, the CDR3 reads TGTGCCATCAGTGAACGGGCGGGAGAAGCAGCCTACGAGCAGTACTTC. This sequence encodes CAISERAGEAAYEQYF.